Sequencing of this T cell receptor beta chain was carried out in a study of blood T cell repertoires in COVID-19. Whole-study context: Nucleic acid was either cDNA or gDNA, and it came from T cells, B-cell-depleted T cells, or PBMCs.

Participants had their cohort set by participant-reported clinical history. Two negative PCRs, clearance, or symptom resolution were required of recovered Cohort 3 donors. In germline, CDR1 is SGHDT, CDR2 YYEEEE. This CDR3 has 16 amino acids. V was clipped by 2 bases and J by 0 bases; unmatched bases: 7. Per the original methods: Quantification of nucleated cells was approximated via reference gene primer amplification. The assay was immunoSEQ multiplex PCR, and TCRdb's table has in-frame clones only and misses some. V, J and clone size were drawn from that table, and D and trimming were deduced from the DNA. The table records 250,000 or so clones, roughly 84% of them present only once.

This receptor was taken from a man aged 45-65 years who had recovered from COVID-19. Specimen: PBMCs or T cells enriched from blood (not recorded which). The chain carries TRBV5-6 and TRBJ1-1, with 7 bases matching TRBD1. The chain's CDR3 is CASSLVGQIMNTEAFF. CDR3 coding DNA: TGTGCCAGCAGCTTAGTGGGACAGATAATGAACACTGAAGCTTTCTTT.